A single sample gave rise to the 30 T cell receptor beta chains below, sequenced in a study of T cells after yellow fever vaccination (dated by TCRdb to about 2019). Library preparation employed 5' RACE. The sequencer listed for this sample is Illumina HiSeq 2500. Using fastp at Q25 and MiXCR, TCRdb reprocessed the public reads and kept productive beta chains. Rows are combined by CDR3 protein, so each entry shows the most common genes and DNA. The sample includes 620,000 or so distinct CDR3 sequences, with around 17% observed a single time. Around 16% of the sample goes to the ten largest clones. Interpreted using the paper, the treatment or condition label stands for: live attenuated yellow fever vaccine strain. The sequenced sample was PBMCs, obtained 5 to 6 days after the first yellow fever vaccination. The receptors were sampled from a man aged 18 to 35 who received the YFV17D yellow fever vaccine.

A few counts support this clonotype. The V call is TRBV3-1, the J call TRBJ1-5; D is perhaps TRBD1 (5 bases). The CDR3 totals 15 residues. CDR1 and CDR2 (germline): LGHDT, YNNKEL (reference sequence). V shed 1 base and J shed 2 bases, with 9 bases lying between them. CDR3 region: CASSQGGAGNQPQHF. The DNA of the CDR3 is TGTGCCAGCAGCCAAGGCGGGGCAGGCAATCAGCCCCAGCATTTT.

The chain links TRBV29-1 to TRBJ2-7, with 12 bases matching TRBD1. Trimming removed 7 bases from V and 6 bases from J; junction bases left unmatched: 4. From germline, CDR1 is SQVTM and CDR2 ANQGSEA. The CDR3 contains 12 residues. CDR3: CSGGQGASEQYF. CDR3 nucleotide sequence: TGCAGCGGGGGACAGGGGGCTAGCGAGCAGTACTTC.

The chain is built from TRBV4-1 and TRBJ2-1; 12 bases match TRBD2. CDR1 MGHRA and CDR2 YSYEKL come from the germline V gene. J was trimmed by 1 base and V by 3 bases; bases with no gene match: 4. The CDR3 has 17 residues. As DNA, the CDR3 is TGCGCCAGCAGCCAGCGCACTAGCGGGGGGTCCTACAATGAGCAGTTCTTC. Its translation is CASSQRTSGGSYNEQFF.

The V call is TRBV18, the J call TRBJ2-1; the match to TRBD1 covers 7 bases. CDR3 length: 11 amino acids. CDR1 is KGHSH, CDR2 LQKENI, per germline. The ends lost 3 bases at V and 14 bases at J; junction bases unmatched: 4. The CDR3 nucleotides read TGTGCCAGCTCACCCGGACAGGAGGAGTTCTTC. It is translated as CASSPGQEEFF. Full variable domain (remainder filled in from reference TRBV18 and TRBJ2-1): NAGVMQNPRHLVRRRGQEARLRCSPMKGHSHVYWYRQLPEEGLKFMVYLQKENIIDESGMPKERFSAEFPKEGPSILRIQQVVRGDSAAYFCASSPGQEEFFGPGTRLTVL.

V usage is TRBV18 and J usage is TRBJ1-1, with D unclear. With 4 bases removed from V and 6 bases from J, the gap between germline ends came to 15 bases. CDR1 is KGHSH and CDR2 is LQKENI in the germline V gene. CDR3 size: 14 residues. The CDR3 protein is CASSLRREFPEAFF. CDR3 in DNA: TGTGCCAGCTCACTTCGTCGGGAATTCCCTGAAGCTTTCTTT.

This rearrangement joins TRBV21-1 to TRBJ1-2; TRBD1 is the table's D call and was not checked against the DNA. TRBV21-1 is annotated as a pseudogene. This CDR3 spans 14 amino acids. The DNA for the CDR3 is TGTGCCAGCAGCAAGTGTCCTTTTAACTATGGCTACACCTTC. Protein product: CASSKCPFNYGYTF.

This clonotype was seen only a few times. The V gene is TRBV29-1, the J gene TRBJ1-5; TRBD1 might be the D (6 bases). Germline V lookup: CDR1 SQVTM, CDR2 ANQGSEA. The CDR3 spans 14 residues. V was cut by 6 bases and J by 5 bases, with 17 bases left in between. The CDR3 here is CSVSPGGGDQPQHF. CDR3 sequence (DNA): TGCAGCGTCTCCCCGGGGGGGGGCGATCAGCCCCAGCATTTT.

V is TRBV20-1 and J is TRBJ2-1, with 9 bases aligning to TRBD1. The CDR3 spans 15 residues. Unmatched junction bases numbered 10, after V lost 3 bases and J lost 7 bases. Per the germline V gene, CDR1 is DFQATT and CDR2 is SNEGSKA (reference sequence). The CDR3 spells CSARGGTGNGNEQFF. In DNA, the CDR3 is TGCAGTGCTAGGGGTGGGACAGGGAACGGAAATGAGCAGTTCTTC.

The V call is TRBV7-8, the J call TRBJ1-5; the D is unclear. CDR1 SGHVS and CDR2 FQNEAQ come from the germline V gene. The CDR3 runs to 15 residues. V gave up 6 bases and J gave up 1 base, with 13 bases separating them. The CDR3 spells CASRPGRASNQPQHF. DNA for the CDR3: TGTGCCAGCAGACCCGGGAGGGCCAGCAATCAGCCCCAGCATTTT.

The V gene is TRBV30, the J gene TRBJ1-1, with 7 bases aligning to TRBD1. This CDR3 is 15 amino acids long. Per germline, CDR1 GTSNPN and CDR2 SVGIG (reference sequence). After removal of 1 base from V and 5 bases from J, the junction contained 10 bases not matched to a gene. CDR3 in amino acids: CAWSAHLTGRTEAFF. The DNA for the CDR3 is TGTGCCTGGAGTGCCCACTTGACAGGGAGGACTGAAGCTTTCTTT.

This sequence joins TRBV12-3 or TRBV12-4 and TRBJ1-6; D call uncertain. The CDR3 has 11 amino acids. The V end was cut by 11 bases, the J end by 5 bases, with 7 bases between. The CDR3 is CAAGDNSPLHF. For the CDR3, the DNA is TGTGCCGCCGGCGATAATTCACCCCTCCACTTT.

V usage is TRBV27 and J usage is TRBJ2-7; D possibly matches TRBD1 or TRBD2 (5 bases each). V was clipped by 2 bases and J by 3 bases, with 11 bases between them. This CDR3 has 14 residues. Germline V gives CDR1 MNHEY, CDR2 SMNVEV (reference sequence). In DNA, the CDR3 is TGTGCCAGCAGTTTACGGGGCGAAGGCTACGAGCAGTACTTC. Its protein product is CASSLRGEGYEQYF.

V gene TRBV9 combines with J gene TRBJ2-2, with 8 bases aligning to TRBD2. This CDR3 is 18 amino acids long. Germline V gives CDR1 SGDLS, CDR2 YYNGEE. V lost 3 bases, J lost 4 bases, and 14 bases stayed unmatched. The DNA of the CDR3 is TGTGCCAGCAGCGGGTACCTGGGGCGGGGGGCCACCACCGGGGAGCTGTTTTTT. Its protein product is CASSGYLGRGATTGELFF.

Only a few counts were recorded for this clonotype. In nucleotides, the CDR3 is TGTGCCAGCACCGTCCCGGGGCTAAAAGCTTTCTTT. It is translated as CASTVPGLKAFF. The rearrangement links TRBV7-2 to TRBJ1-1, with D possibly TRBD1 on 5 matching bases. The CDR3 runs 12 residues. Germline values: CDR1 SGHTA, CDR2 FQGNSA. V was shortened by 7 bases and J by 9 bases, with 15 bases between the two germline ends.

This clonotype was recorded a few times. The chain joins TRBV20-1 to TRBJ2-3, with D unresolved. The CDR3 spans 12 residues. V was cut by 6 bases and J by 2 bases, with 9 bases left in between. Germline values: CDR1 DFQATT, CDR2 SNEGSKA (reference sequence). The chain's CDR3 is CSAKTATDTQYF. CDR3 nucleotides: TGCAGTGCCAAGACGGCCACAGATACGCAGTATTTT.

For the CDR3, the DNA is TGTGCCAGCAGCGGAACGGTTGAGGGACTCGAGCAGTACTTC. The encoded protein is CASSGTVEGLEQYF. V gene TRBV9 combines with J gene TRBJ2-7; possibly TRBD2 for D (6 bases). Germline CDR1 is SGDLS and CDR2 is YYNGEE. The V and J ends lost 3 bases and 6 bases respectively, with 16 bases between them. The CDR3 consists of 14 residues.

The chain employs TRBV20-1 and TRBJ2-7; D ambiguous. The CDR3 is 14 amino acids. The germline V and J ends were trimmed by 6 bases and 2 bases, with 17 bases remaining between them. The germline V gene encodes CDR1 DFQATT and CDR2 SNEGSKA (reference sequence). The CDR3 region is CSASAWVTTYEQYF. Here the CDR3 DNA reads TGCAGTGCCTCCGCTTGGGTGACGACCTACGAGCAGTACTTC.

Only a few counts were recorded for this clonotype. The chain uses TRBV5-1 and TRBJ1-2; D call uncertain. Germline V gene lookup returns CDR1 SGHRS and CDR2 YFSETQ. The CDR3 runs to 13 residues. V gave up 6 bases and J gave up 1 base, with 10 bases separating them. The CDR3 sequence is CASTLDRNYGYTF. CDR3 in DNA: TGCGCCAGCACCCTGGACCGTAACTATGGCTACACCTTC.

This clonotype occurred a few times. The V call is TRBV20-1, the J call TRBJ2-7; D tentatively fits TRBD1 or TRBD2 (5 bases each). The CDR3 sequence is 13 residues long. The V end lost 4 bases, the J end lost 4 bases, and 14 bases lay between the germline ends. Per the germline V gene, CDR1 is DFQATT and CDR2 is SNEGSKA (reference sequence). CDR3 nucleotides: TGCAGTGCTATCCTAGGGGACCCTTACGAGCAGTACTTC. As protein: CSAILGDPYEQYF.

This clonotype was detected only a few times. CDR3 in DNA: TGCAGCGTTGCTCGTACCGGGGAGCTGTTTTTT. It specifies CSVARTGELFF. V gene TRBV29-1 combines with J gene TRBJ2-2, with D unclear. Germline values: CDR1 SQVTM, CDR2 ANQGSEA. The germline V and J ends were trimmed by 4 bases and 5 bases, with 5 bases remaining between them. The CDR3 loop spans 11 amino acids.

This clonotype was seen a handful of times. The gene calls are TRBV10-3 and TRBJ2-6; the match to TRBD1 covers 7 bases. The CDR3 consists of 16 residues. V was pared by 6 bases and J by 2 bases, with 7 bases of the junction left unmatched. CDR1 is ENHRY, CDR2 SYGVKD, per germline. In DNA form, the CDR3 reads TGTGCCATCAGCAAACAGGGGAGCCCTGGGGCCAACGTCCTGACTTTC. Its translation: CAISKQGSPGANVLTF.

This clonotype was picked up a small number of times. The chain uses TRBV6-2 or TRBV6-3 and TRBJ1-1; perhaps TRBD1 as D (6 bases). In germline, CDR1 is MNHEY, CDR2 SVGEGT. V lost 2 bases to trimming and J lost 2 bases, with 9 bases between them. The CDR3 contains 14 residues. The CDR3 reads CASSYNRDNTEAFF. CDR3 bases: TGTGCCAGCAGTTACAACAGGGATAACACTGAAGCTTTCTTT.

The chain uses TRBV9 and TRBJ2-1; 8 bases map to TRBD2. With V trimmed by 4 bases and J by 1 base, 4 bases remained unmatched. The CDR3 runs 15 residues. The germline CDR1 and CDR2 sequences are SGDLS and YYNGEE. The CDR3 loop is CASSSTSGSYNEQFF. In DNA, the CDR3 is TGTGCCAGCAGCTCCACTAGCGGATCCTACAATGAGCAGTTCTTC. Together with reference TRBV9 and TRBJ2-1, the CDR3 gives the full variable domain: DSGVTQTPKHLITATGQRVTLRCSPRSGDLSVYWYQQSLDQGLQFLIQYYNGEERAKGNILERFSAQQFPDLHSELNLSSLELGDSALYFCASSSTSGSYNEQFFGPGTRLTVL.

The chain employs TRBV4-2 and TRBJ2-2; 12 nucleotides agree with TRBD2. J was trimmed by 1 base and V by 0 bases; bases with no gene match: 0. The CDR3 extends over 17 amino acids. Germline V gene data show CDR1 as LGHNA and CDR2 as YNFKEQ. As DNA, the CDR3 is TGTGCCAGCAGCCAAGAACTAGCGGGGGGGAACACCGGGGAGCTGTTTTTT. This codes for CASSQELAGGNTGELFF.

This clonotype was detected a few times. J is TRBJ2-7 and V is TRBV6-5; 11 nucleotides match TRBD1. Germline values: CDR1 MNHEY, CDR2 SVGAGI. This CDR3 is built from 15 residues. J gave up 3 bases and V 5 bases, and 6 bases lay outside the gene matches. This CDR3 is CASSQWTGGGYEQYF. CDR3 nucleotide sequence: TGTGCCAGCAGTCAGTGGACAGGGGGCGGCTACGAGCAGTACTTC.

This clonotype was counted only a few times. The chain uses TRBV7-9 and TRBJ2-3; tentatively, D is TRBD1 (6 bases). In germline, CDR1 is SEHNR, CDR2 FQNEAQ (reference sequence). The CDR3 runs to 17 residues. Trimming stripped 0 bases from V and 4 bases from J, with 17 bases between. CDR3 loop: CASSLALQGISADTQYF. DNA for the CDR3: TGTGCCAGCAGCTTAGCCCTACAGGGAATTTCCGCAGATACGCAGTATTTT.

In its sample, this clonotype was seen a few times. The genes are TRBV11-2 and TRBJ2-1; TRBD1 aligns across 10 bases. Germline V gives CDR1 SGHAT, CDR2 FQNNGV. This CDR3 has 15 residues. Trimming removed 4 bases from V and 6 bases from J; junction bases left unmatched: 6. CDR3 DNA: TGTGCCAGCAGCTCCGGGGGACAGGGGTTCAATGAGCAGTTCTTC. It encodes CASSSGGQGFNEQFF.

J is TRBJ2-1 and V is TRBV20-1; 13 nucleotides line up with TRBD2. The CDR3 length is 16 residues. V gave up 5 bases and J gave up 12 bases; unmatched junction bases: 16. The V gene's germline CDR1 is DFQATT and CDR2 SNEGSKA (reference sequence). Written as DNA, the CDR3 is TGCAGTGCTCGACTAGCGGGGGGTTATAGGAATCGGGTGCAGTTCTTC. It specifies CSARLAGGYRNRVQFF.

The sample holds many counts of this clonotype. This chain uses TRBV15 with TRBJ2-7; 7 bases agree with TRBD2. CDR1 is LNHNV and CDR2 is YYDKDF in the germline V gene (reference sequence). The CDR3 has 14 residues. Trimming at V came to 8 bases and at J to 2 bases, leaving 9 bases not matched to a gene. CDR3 protein: CATSRGEGTYEQYF. The DNA for the CDR3 is TGTGCCACCTCCCGGGGGGAGGGGACCTACGAGCAGTACTTC.

J is TRBJ1-6 and V is TRBV7-9; a possible D gene is TRBD1 (5 bases). The germline V gene encodes CDR1 SEHNR and CDR2 FQNEAQ (reference sequence). Trimming removed 1 base at V and 9 bases at J, with 10 bases between. The CDR3 length is 14 residues. CDR3 nucleotide sequence: TGTGCCAGCAGCTTAGATTCGGGGACTTCACCCCTCCACTTT. Its translation is CASSLDSGTSPLHF.